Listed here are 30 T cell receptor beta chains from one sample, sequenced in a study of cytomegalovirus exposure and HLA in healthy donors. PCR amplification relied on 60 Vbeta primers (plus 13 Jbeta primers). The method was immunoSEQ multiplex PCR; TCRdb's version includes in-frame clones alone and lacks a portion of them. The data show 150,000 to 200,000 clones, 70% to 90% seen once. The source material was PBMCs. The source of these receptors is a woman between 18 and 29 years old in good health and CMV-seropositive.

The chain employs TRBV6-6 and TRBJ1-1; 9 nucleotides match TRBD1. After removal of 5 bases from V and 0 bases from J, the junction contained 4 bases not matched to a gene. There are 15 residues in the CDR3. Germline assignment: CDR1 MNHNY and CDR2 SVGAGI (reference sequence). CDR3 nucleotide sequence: TGTGCCAGCAGTCCCGGGACAGGGATGAACACTGAAGCTTTCTTT. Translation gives CASSPGTGMNTEAFF.

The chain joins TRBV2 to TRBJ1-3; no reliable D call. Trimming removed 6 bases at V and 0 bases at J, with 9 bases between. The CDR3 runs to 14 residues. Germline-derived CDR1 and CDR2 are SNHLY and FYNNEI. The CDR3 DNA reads TGTGCCAGCAGCTGGGAGGTCTCTGGAAACACCATATATTTT. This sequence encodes CASSWEVSGNTIYF.

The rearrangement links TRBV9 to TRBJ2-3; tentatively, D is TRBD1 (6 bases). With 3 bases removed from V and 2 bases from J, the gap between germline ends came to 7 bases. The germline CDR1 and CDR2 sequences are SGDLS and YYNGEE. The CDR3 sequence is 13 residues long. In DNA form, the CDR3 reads TGTGCCAGCAGCGGGGGGCTCACAGATACGCAGTATTTT. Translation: CASSGGLTDTQYF.

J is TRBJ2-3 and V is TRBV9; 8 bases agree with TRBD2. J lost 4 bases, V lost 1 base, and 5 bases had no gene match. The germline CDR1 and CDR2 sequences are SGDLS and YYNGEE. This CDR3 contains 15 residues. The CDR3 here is CASSVYSGVADTQYF. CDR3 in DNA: TGTGCCAGCAGCGTATATAGCGGGGTGGCAGATACGCAGTATTTT.

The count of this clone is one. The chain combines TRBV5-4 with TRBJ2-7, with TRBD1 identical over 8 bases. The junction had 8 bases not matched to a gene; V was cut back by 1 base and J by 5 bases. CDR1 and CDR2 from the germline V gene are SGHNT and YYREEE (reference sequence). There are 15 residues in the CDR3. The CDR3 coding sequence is TGTGCCAGCAGCTTGCGGACAGGGCGCCTGAACGAGCAGTACTTC. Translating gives CASSLRTGRLNEQYF. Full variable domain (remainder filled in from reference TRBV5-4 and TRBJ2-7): ETGVTQSPTHLIKTRGQQVTLRCSSQSGHNTVSWYQQALGQGPQFIFQYYREEENGRGNFPPRFSGLQFPNYSSELNVNALELDDSALYLCASSLRTGRLNEQYFGPGTRLTVT.

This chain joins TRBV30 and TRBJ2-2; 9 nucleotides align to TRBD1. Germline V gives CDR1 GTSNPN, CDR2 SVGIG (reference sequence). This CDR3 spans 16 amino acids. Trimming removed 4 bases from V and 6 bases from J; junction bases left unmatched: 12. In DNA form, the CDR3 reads TGTGCCTGGATCCCCCGGGACAGGGTATTCGCCGGGGAGCTGTTTTTT. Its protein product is CAWIPRDRVFAGELFF.

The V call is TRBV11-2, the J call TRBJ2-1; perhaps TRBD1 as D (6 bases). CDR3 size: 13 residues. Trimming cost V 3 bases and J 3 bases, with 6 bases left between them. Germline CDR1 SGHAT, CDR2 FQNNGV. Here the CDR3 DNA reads TGTGCCAGCAGCTTGGACAGCTACAATGAGCAGTTCTTC. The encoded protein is CASSLDSYNEQFF.

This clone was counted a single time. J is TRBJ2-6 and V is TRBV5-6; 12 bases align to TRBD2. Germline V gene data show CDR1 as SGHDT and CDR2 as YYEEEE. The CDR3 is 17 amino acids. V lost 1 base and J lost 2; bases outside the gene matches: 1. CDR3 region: CASSLPSGGAGANVLTF. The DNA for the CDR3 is TGTGCCAGCAGCTTGCCTAGCGGGGGGGCTGGGGCCAACGTCCTGACTTTC.

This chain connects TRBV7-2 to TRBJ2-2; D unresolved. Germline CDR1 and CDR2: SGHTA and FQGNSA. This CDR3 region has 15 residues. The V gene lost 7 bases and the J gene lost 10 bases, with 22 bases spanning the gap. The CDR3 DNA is TGTGCCAGCAACGACAACCTTGCTGGCCCCGTGGAGCTGTTTTTT. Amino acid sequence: CASNDNLAGPVELFF.

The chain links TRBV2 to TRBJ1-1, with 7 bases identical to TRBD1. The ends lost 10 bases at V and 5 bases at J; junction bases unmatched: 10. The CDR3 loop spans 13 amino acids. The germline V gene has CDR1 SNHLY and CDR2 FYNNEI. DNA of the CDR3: TGTGCCACTCGCCCACAGGGGATTACTGAAGCTTTCTTT. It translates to CATRPQGITEAFF. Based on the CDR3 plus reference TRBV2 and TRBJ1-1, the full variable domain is EPEVTQTPSHQVTQMGQEVILRCVPISNHLYFYWYRQILGQKVEFLVSFYNNEISEKSEIFDDQFSVERPDGSNFTLKIRSTKLEDSAMYFCATRPQGITEAFFGQGTRLTVV.

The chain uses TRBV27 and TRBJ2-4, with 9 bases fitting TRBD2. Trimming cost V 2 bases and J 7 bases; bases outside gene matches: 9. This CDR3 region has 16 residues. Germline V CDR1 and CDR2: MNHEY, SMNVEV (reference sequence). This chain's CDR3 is CASSLGLRGGRNIQYF. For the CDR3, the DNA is TGTGCCAGCAGTTTAGGGTTGCGGGGGGGCCGGAACATTCAGTACTTC.

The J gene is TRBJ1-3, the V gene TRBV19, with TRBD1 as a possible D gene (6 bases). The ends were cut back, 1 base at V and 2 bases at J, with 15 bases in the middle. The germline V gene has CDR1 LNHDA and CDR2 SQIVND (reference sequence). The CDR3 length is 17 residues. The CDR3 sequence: CASSIGGRGKAGNTIYF. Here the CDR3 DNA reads TGTGCCAGTAGTATAGGTGGCAGGGGAAAGGCTGGAAACACCATATATTTT.

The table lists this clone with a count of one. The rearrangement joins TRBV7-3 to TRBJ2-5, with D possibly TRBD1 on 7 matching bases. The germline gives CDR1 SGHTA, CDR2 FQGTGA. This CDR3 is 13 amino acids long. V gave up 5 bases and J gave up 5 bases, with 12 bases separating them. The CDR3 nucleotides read TGTGCCAGCAGCCCGACAGGGAGGGAGACCCAGTACTTC. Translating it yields CASSPTGRETQYF.

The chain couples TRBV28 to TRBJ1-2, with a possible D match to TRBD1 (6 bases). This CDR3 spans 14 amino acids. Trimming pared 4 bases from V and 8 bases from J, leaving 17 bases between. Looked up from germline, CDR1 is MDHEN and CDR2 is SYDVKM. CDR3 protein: CASSSYPGQWGYTF. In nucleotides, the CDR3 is TGTGCCAGCAGTTCCTATCCGGGACAATGGGGCTACACCTTC.

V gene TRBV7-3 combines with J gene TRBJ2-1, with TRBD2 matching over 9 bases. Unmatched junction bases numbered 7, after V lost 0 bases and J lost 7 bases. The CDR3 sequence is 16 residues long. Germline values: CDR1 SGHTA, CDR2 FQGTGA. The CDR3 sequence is CASSLTRRGGQNEQFF. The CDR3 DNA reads TGTGCCAGCAGCTTAACTAGGCGGGGGGGCCAAAATGAGCAGTTCTTC.

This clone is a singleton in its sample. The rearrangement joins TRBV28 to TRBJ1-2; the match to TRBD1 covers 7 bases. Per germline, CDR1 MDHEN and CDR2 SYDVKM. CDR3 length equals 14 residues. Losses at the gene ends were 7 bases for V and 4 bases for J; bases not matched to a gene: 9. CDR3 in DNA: TGTGCCAGCACATTGCAGGGGGTTGTCTATGGCTACACCTTC. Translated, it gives CASTLQGVVYGYTF.

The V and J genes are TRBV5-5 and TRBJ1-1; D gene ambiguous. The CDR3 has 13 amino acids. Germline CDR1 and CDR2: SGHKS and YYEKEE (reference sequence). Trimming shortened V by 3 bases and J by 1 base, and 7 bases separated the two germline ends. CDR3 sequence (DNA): TGTGCCAGCAGCTCCCCTTCGAACACTGAAGCTTTCTTT. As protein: CASSSPSNTEAFF.

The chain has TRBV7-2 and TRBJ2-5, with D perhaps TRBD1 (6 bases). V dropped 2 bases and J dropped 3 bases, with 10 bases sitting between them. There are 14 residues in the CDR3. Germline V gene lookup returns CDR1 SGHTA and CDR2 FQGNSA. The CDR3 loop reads CASSLTGLKETQYF. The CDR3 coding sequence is TGTGCCAGCAGCTTAACAGGGCTGAAAGAGACCCAGTACTTC.

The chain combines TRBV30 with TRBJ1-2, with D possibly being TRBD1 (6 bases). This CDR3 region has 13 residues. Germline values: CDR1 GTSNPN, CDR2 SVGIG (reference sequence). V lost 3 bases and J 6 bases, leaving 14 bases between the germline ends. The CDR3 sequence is CAWSSQGENGYTF. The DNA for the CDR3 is TGTGCCTGGAGCTCACAGGGTGAGAATGGCTACACCTTC. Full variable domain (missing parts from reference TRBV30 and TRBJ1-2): SQTIHQWPATLVQPVGSPLSLECTVEGTSNPNLYWYRQAAGRGLQLLFYSVGIGQISSEVPQNLSASRPQDRQFILSSKKLLLSDSGFYLCAWSSQGENGYTFGSGTRLTVV.

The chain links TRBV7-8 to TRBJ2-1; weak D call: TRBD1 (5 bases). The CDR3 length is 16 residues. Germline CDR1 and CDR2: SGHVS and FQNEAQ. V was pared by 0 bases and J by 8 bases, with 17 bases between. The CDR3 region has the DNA TGTGCCAGCAGCTTAGCTCTGGGGCGTGGGAATGATGAGCAGTTCTTC. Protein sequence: CASSLALGRGNDEQFF.

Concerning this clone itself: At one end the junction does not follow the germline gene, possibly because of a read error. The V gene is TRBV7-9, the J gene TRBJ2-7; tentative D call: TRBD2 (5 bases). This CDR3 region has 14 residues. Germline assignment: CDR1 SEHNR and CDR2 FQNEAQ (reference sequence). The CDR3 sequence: CSSSFRDLSYEQYF. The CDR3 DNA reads TGTTCCAGCAGCTTCCGGGATCTCTCCTACGAGCAGTACTTC.

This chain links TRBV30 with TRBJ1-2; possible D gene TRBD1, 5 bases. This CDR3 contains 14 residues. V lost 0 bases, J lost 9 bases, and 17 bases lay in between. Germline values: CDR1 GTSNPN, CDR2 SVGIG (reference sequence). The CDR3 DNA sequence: TGTGCCTGGAGTGTACCAGGGAGGGTAAGAAGCTACACCTTC. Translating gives CAWSVPGRVRSYTF.

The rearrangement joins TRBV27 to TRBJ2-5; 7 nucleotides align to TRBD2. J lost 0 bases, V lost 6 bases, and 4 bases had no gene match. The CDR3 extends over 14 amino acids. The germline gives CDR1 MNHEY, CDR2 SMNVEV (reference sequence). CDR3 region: CASRTSAYQETQYF. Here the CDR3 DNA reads TGTGCCAGCAGAACTAGCGCGTACCAAGAGACCCAGTACTTC.

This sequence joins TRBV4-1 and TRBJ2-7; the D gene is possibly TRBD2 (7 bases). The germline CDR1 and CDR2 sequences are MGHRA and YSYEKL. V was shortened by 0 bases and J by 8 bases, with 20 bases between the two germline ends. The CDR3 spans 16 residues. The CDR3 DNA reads TGCGCCAGCAGCCAAGAGCCGGGGGGCCCCTTGGGCAAGCAGTACTTC. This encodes CASSQEPGGPLGKQYF.

The CDR3 region has the DNA TGTGCCTGGAGCTCTGGACAGGGAAGCTACACCTTC. Its translation is CAWSSGQGSYTF. V and J are TRBV30 and TRBJ1-2, with 8 bases identical to TRBD1. The CDR3 has 12 amino acids. The ends lost 3 bases at V and 9 bases at J; junction bases unmatched: 6. Germline V lookup: CDR1 GTSNPN, CDR2 SVGIG (reference sequence).

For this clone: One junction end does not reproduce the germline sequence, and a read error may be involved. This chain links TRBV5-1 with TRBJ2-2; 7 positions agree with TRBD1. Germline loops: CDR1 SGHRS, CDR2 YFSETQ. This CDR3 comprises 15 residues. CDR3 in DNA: TGCGCCAGCAGCTGGGGGACAGCCAACACCGGGCAGCTGTTTTTT. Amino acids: CASSWGTANTGQLFF.

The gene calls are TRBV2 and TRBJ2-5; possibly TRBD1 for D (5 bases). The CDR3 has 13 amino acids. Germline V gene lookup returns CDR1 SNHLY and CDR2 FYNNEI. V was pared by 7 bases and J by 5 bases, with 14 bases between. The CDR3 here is CASNSAGPETQYF. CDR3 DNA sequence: TGTGCCAGCAATTCTGCAGGGCCGGAGACCCAGTACTTC. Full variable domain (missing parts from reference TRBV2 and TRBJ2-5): EPEVTQTPSHQVTQMGQEVILRCVPISNHLYFYWYRQILGQKVEFLVSFYNNEISEKSEIFDDQFSVERPDGSNFTLKIRSTKLEDSAMYFCASNSAGPETQYFGPGTRLLVL.

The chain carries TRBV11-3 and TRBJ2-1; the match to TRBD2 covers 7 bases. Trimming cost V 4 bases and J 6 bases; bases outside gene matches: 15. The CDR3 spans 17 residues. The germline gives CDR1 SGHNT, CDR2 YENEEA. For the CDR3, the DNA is TGTGCCAGCAGCTCCGAACCGGGTAGCGGGTTGCTCAATGAGCAGTTCTTC. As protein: CASSSEPGSGLLNEQFF.

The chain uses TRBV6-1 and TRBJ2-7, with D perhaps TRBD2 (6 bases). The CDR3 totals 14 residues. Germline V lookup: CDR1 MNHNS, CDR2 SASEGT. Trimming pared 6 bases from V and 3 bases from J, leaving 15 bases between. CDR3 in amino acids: CASRKGRTNYEQYF. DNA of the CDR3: TGTGCCAGCAGGAAGGGACGGACTAACTACGAGCAGTACTTC.

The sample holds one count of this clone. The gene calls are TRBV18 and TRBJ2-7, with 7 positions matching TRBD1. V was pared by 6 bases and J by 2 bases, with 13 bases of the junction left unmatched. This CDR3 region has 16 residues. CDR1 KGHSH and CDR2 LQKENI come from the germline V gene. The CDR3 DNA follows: TGTGCCAGCTCCTCCTCCCGGGGACAGCCAGCCTACGAGCAGTACGTC. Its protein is CASSSSRGQPAYEQYV.